The T cell receptor beta chain described here comes from a study of cytomegalovirus exposure and HLA in healthy donors. In the study overall: Around 77 million unique TCRs from HLA-typed donors made up an early data release. Among the roughly 370 genotyped donors, approximately 81% were placed in the Caucasian-associated ancestry cluster.

PCR employed 60 Vbeta and 13 Jbeta primers. The assay was immunoSEQ multiplex PCR, and TCRdb's table has in-frame clones only and misses some. The table lists about 120,000 clones, roughly 72% of them singletons. This clone was seen once. As yet, its antigen is unknown. CDR1 and CDR2 from the germline V gene are SGHDT and YYEEEE. There are 18 residues in the CDR3. With 4 bases clipped from V and 0 bases from J, the junction kept 11 bases outside the gene matches. Study-level findings and limits: What was likely a sequencing artifact was a cluster of highly shared sequence variants.

The sequenced sample was PBMCs. The TCR comes from a male donor in good health and CMV-seronegative. V gene TRBV5-6 combines with J gene TRBJ1-5; TRBD1 matches at 9 bases. CDR3: CASSNGQGTSYSNQPQHF. CDR3 bases: TGTGCCAGCAGCAACGGACAGGGGACCTCCTATAGCAATCAGCCCCAGCATTTT.